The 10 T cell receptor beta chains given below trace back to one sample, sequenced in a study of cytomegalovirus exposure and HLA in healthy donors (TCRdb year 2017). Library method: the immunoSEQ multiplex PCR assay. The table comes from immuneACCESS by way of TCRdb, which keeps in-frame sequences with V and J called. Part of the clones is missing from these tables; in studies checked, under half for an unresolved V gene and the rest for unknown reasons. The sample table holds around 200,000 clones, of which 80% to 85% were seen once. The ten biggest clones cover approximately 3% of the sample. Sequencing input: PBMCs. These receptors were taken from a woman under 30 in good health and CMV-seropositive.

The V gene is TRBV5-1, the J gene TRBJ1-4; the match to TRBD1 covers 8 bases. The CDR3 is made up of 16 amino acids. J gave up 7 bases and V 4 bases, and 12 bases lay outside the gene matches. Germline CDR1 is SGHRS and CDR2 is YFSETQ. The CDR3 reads CASSGFGQGASEKLFF. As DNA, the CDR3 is TGCGCCAGCAGCGGATTCGGACAGGGCGCGAGTGAAAAACTGTTTTTT.

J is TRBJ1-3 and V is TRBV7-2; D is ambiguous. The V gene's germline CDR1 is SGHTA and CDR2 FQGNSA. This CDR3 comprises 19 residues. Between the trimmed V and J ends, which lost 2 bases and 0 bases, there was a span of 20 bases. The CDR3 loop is CASSLFLRQNGNSGNTIYF. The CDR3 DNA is TGTGCCAGCAGCTTATTCTTAAGGCAGAACGGGAACTCTGGAAACACCATATATTTT.

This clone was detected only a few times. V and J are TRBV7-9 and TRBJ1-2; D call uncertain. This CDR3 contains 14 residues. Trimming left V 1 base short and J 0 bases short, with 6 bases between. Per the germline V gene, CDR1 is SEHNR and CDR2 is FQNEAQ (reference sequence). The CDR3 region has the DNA TGTGCCAGCAGCTTAGACGGTCCTAACTATGGCTACACCTTC. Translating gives CASSLDGPNYGYTF. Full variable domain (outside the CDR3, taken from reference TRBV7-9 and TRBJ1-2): DTGVSQNPRHKITKRGQNVTFRCDPISEHNRLYWYRQTLGQGPEFLTYFQNEAQLEKSRLLSDRFSAERPKGSFSTLEIQRTEQGDSAMYLCASSLDGPNYGYTFGSGTRLTVV.

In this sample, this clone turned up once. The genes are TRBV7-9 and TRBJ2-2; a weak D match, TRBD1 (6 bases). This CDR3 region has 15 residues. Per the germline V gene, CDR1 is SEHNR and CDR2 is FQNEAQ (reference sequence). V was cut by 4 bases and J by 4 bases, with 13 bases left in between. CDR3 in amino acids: CASSSPGTSTGELFF. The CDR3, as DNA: TGTGCCAGCAGCTCTCCGGGGACATCCACCGGGGAGCTGTTTTTT.

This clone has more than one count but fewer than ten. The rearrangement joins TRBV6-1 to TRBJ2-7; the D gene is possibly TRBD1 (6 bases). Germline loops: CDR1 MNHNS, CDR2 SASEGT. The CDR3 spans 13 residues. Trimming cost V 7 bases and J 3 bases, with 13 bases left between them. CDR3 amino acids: CASTFTGIYEQYF. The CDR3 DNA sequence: TGTGCCAGCACCTTTACAGGGATCTACGAGCAGTACTTC.

The CDR3 DNA is TGTGCCAGCAGAAAGGAGGTTCGGGGACAGGGCCAAGAGACCCAGTACTTC. Its protein product is CASRKEVRGQGQETQYF. The gene calls are TRBV21-1 and TRBJ2-5; TRBD1 is the table's D call, not checked against the DNA. TRBV21-1 is shown as a pseudogene. The CDR3 has 17 amino acids.

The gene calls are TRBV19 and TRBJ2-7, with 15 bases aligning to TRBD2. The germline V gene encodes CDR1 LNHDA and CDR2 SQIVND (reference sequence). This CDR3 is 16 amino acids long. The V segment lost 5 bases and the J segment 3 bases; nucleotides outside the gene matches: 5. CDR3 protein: CASSVGLAGGLYEQYF. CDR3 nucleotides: TGTGCCAGTAGTGTGGGACTAGCGGGGGGCCTCTACGAGCAGTACTTC.

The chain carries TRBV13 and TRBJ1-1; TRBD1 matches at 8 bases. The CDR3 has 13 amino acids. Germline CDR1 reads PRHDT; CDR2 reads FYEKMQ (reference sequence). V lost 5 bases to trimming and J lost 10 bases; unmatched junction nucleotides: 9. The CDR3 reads CASSASRGQRAFF. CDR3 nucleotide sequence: TGTGCCAGCAGCGCAAGCAGGGGGCAGAGAGCTTTCTTT.

The CDR3 loop is CASSLDGGTNTGELFF. CDR3 in DNA: TGTGCCAGCAGCTTGGATGGCGGAACGAACACCGGGGAGCTGTTTTTT. This chain links TRBV5-4 with TRBJ2-2; no clear D gene. V lost 0 bases and J 0 bases, leaving 9 bases between the germline ends. Germline assignment: CDR1 SGHNT and CDR2 YYREEE (reference sequence). The CDR3 extends over 16 amino acids.

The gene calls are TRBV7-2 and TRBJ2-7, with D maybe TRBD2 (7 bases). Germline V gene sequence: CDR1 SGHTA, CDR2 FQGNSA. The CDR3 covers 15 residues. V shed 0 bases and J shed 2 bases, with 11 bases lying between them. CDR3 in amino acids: CASSLAGGRAYEQYF. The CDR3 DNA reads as TGTGCCAGCAGCTTAGCCGGGGGGCGGGCCTACGAGCAGTACTTC. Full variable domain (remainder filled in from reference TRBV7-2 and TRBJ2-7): GAGVSQSPSNKVTEKGKDVELRCDPISGHTALYWYRQSLGQGLEFLIYFQGNSAPDKSGLPSDRFSAERTGGSVSTLTIQRTQQEDSAVYLCASSLAGGRAYEQYFGPGTRLTVT.